This T cell receptor beta chain was captured by sequencing in a study of blood T cell repertoires in COVID-19. TCRdb keeps only in-frame clones here, not all; method: immunoSEQ multiplex PCR. Of 120,000 or so clones in the sample, about 90% were seen once. Germline CDR1 is MRHNA and CDR2 is SNTAGT. With 5 bases clipped from V and 5 bases from J, the junction kept 9 bases outside the gene matches. CDR3 length: 15 residues. The source of this sequence is a woman aged 50 to 60 with active or convalescent COVID-19. The genes are TRBV6-4 and TRBJ2-1; 7 nucleotides line up with TRBD2. The sample taken for sequencing was peripheral blood. The DNA of the CDR3 is TGTGCCAGCAGTCGATCCGGGACTAAAGACAATGAGCAGTTCTTC. Its translation: CASSRSGTKDNEQFF.